This T cell receptor beta chain was found in a study of T cell repertoires in cytomegalovirus infection. The overall study: Use of recently identified HLA-C-restricted and well-studied HLA-B-restricted CMV epitopes was part of the study. Public TCR beta signatures were indicative of both CMV infection and a matching HLA type. Study-level points and caveats: Adding up the frequency of public TCR beta families identified people who carried CMV plus the relevant HLA. CMV-specific TCR beta clonotypes restricted by HLA-C dominated the ex vivo response.

A single record per CDR3 protein comes from TCRdb applying MiXCR to the reads. The sample consists of more than 250,000 distinct CDR3 sequences, about 25% of them appearing once. This clonotype was observed many times. Its antigen is still unknown. The length of the CDR3 is 16 residues. Per germline, CDR1 SGHTA and CDR2 FQGNSA. J was trimmed by 3 bases and V by 5 bases; bases with no gene match: 7. This specimen consisted of cultured PBMCs, obtained from culture after CMV antigen stimulation. This TCR came from a human donor in good health (CMV status not recorded). Some clones in this sample may be carry-over from other donors' samples. The chain links TRBV7-2 to TRBJ2-1; 10 bases line up with TRBD2. The CDR3 spells CASSTGTSAHYNEQFF. The CDR3 coding sequence is TGTGCCAGCAGCACTGGGACTAGCGCTCACTACAATGAGCAGTTCTTC.